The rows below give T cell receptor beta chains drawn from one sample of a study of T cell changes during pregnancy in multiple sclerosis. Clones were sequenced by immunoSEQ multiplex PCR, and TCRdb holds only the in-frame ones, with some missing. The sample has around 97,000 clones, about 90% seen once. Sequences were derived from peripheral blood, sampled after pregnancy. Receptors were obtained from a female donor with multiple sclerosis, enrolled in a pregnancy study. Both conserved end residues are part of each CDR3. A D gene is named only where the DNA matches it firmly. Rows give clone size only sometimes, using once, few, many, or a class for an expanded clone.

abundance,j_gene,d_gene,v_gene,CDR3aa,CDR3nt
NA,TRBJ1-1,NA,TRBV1,CTTKLWNRGTEAFF,TGCACCACCAAGTTGTGGAACAGGGGCACTGAAGCTTTCTTT
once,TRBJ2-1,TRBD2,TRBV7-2,CASSLGLAGYNEQFF,TGTGCCAGCAGCTTAGGACTAGCGGGGTACAATGAGCAGTTCTTC
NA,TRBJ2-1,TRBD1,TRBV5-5,CASSLEGAVDNEQFF,TGTGCCAGCAGCTTGGAGGGGGCGGTCGACAATGAGCAGTTCTTC
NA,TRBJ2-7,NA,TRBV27,CASSFRGLYYEQYF,TGTGCCAGCAGTTTTCGGGGACTTTACTACGAGCAGTACTTC
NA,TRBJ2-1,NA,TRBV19,CASSKFSSESYNEQFF,TGTGCCAGTAGTAAATTTTCTAGCGAATCCTACAATGAGCAGTTCTTC
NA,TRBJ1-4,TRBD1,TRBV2,CASREDFGTGANEKLFF,TGTGCCAGCAGAGAAGATTTCGGGACAGGCGCCAATGAAAAACTGTTTTTT
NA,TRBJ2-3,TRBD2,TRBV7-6,CASSLGPSGRSTDTQYF,TGTGCCAGCAGCTTAGGACCGAGCGGGAGAAGCACAGATACGCAGTATTTT
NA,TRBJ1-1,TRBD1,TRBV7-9,CASSPDRGFTEAFF,TGTGCCAGCAGCCCTGACAGGGGTTTCACTGAAGCTTTCTTT
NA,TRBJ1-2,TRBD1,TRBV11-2,CASSPRGQGGYGYTF,TGTGCCAGCAGCCCTCGGGGACAGGGGGGCTATGGCTACACCTTC
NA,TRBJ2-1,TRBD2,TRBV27,CASSMPLAGGNEQFF,TGTGCCAGCAGTATGCCCCTAGCGGGGGGCAATGAGCAGTTCTTC
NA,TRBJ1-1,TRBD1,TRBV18,CASSPPGQRNTEAFF,TGTGCCAGCTCACCACCGGGACAGCGGAACACTGAAGCTTTCTTT
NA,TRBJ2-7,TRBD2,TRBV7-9,CASSIAGGGYEQYF,TGTGCCAGCAGCATAGCGGGGGGGGGCTACGAGCAGTACTTC
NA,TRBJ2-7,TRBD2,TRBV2,CASSELAGATRSEQYF,TGTGCCAGCAGTGAACTAGCGGGGGCCACCCGTAGCGAGCAGTACTTC
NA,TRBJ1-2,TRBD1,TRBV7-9,CASSQAQLQGAGGYTF,TGTGCCAGCAGTCAAGCCCAGTTACAGGGGGCGGGTGGCTACACCTTC
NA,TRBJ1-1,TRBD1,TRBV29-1,CSVEVRGQFLNEAFF,TGCAGCGTTGAAGTTAGGGGACAGTTCCTTAATGAAGCTTTCTTT
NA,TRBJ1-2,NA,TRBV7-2,CASSFSTAFGYTF,TGTGCCAGCAGCTTTTCGACAGCCTTCGGCTACACCTTC
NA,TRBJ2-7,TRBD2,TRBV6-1,CASSEAPSGMSSYEQYF,TGTGCCAGCAGTGAAGCACCTAGCGGGATGAGCTCCTACGAGCAGTACTTC
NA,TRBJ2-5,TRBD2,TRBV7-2,CASSSQRGKETQYF,TGTGCCAGCAGCTCCCAGCGGGGGAAAGAGACCCAGTACTTC
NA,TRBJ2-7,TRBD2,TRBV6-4,CASRRVAGAGEQYF,TGTGCCAGCAGGAGGGTAGCGGGAGCTGGCGAGCAGTACTTC
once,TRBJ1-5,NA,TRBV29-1,CSVVPGGGNQPQHF,TGCAGCGTTGTCCCCGGCGGGGGCAATCAGCCCCAGCATTTT
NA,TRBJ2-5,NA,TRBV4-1,CASSPGVGTATFEETQYF,TGCGCCAGCAGCCCGGGGGTGGGGACAGCGACGTTCGAAGAGACCCAGTACTTC
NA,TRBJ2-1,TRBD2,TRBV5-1,CASSSSPGGNEQFF,TGCGCCAGCAGCTCATCCCCGGGGGGCAATGAGCAGTTCTTC
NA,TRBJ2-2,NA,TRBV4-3,CASSQDQTPFLTGELFF,TGCGCCAGCAGCCAAGATCAAACACCCTTCCTCACCGGGGAGCTGTTTTTT
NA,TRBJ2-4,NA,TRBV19,CASRELGARNIQYF,TGTGCCAGTAGGGAGTTGGGGGCGAGAAACATTCAGTACTTC
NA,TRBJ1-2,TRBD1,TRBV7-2,CASSEPGQGAIYYGYTF,TGTGCCAGCAGCGAGCCGGGACAGGGGGCAATTTACTATGGCTACACCTTC
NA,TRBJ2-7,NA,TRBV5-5,CASSLLAVSYEQYF,TGTGCCAGCAGCCTTCTCGCAGTCTCCTACGAGCAGTACTTC
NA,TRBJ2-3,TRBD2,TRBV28,CASSSRLAGVQDTQYF,TGTGCCAGCAGTTCCCGACTAGCGGGAGTCCAAGATACGCAGTATTTT
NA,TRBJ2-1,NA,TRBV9,CASSMGLPNEQFF,TGTGCCAGCAGCATGGGACTTCCCAATGAGCAGTTCTTC
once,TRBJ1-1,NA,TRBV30,CAWSLAHYTEAFF,TGTGCCTGGAGTCTGGCCCATTACACTGAAGCTTTCTTT